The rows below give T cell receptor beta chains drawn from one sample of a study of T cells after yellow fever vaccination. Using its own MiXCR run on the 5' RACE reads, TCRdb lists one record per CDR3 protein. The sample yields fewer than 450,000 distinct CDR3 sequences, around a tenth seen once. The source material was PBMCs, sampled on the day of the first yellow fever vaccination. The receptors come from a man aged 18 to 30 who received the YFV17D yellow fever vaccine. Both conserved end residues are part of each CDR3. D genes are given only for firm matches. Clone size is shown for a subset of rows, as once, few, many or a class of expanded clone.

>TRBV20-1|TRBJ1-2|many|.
CSARRVGPANYGYTF
TGCAGTGCGCGAAGGGTCGGTCCCGCTAACTATGGCTACACCTTC
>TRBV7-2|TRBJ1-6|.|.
CASSADRQGLSPLHF
TGTGCCAGCAGCGCGGACCGGCAGGGTCTTTCACCCCTCCACTTT
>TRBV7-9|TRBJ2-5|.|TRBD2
CASSFTPGGQETQYF
TGTGCCAGCAGCTTCACCCCGGGGGGCCAAGAGACCCAGTACTTC
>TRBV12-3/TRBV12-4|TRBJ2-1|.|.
CASTTSWSYNEQFF
TGTGCCAGCACCACCTCGTGGTCCTACAATGAGCAGTTCTTC
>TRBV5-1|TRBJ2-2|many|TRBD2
CASSLAASGGLNTGELFF
TGCGCCAGCAGCTTGGCCGCTAGCGGGGGTCTGAACACCGGGGAGCTGTTTTTT
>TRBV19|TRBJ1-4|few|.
CASTSFKEKLFF
TGTGCCAGTACATCGTTCAAGGAAAAACTGTTTTTT
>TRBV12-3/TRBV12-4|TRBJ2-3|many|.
CASSLAGLSTDTQYF
TGTGCCAGCAGTTTAGCAGGGCTCAGCACAGATACGCAGTATTTT
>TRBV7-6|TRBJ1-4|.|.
CASSGGLAANEKLFF
TGTGCCAGCAGCGGGGGTCTTGCAGCTAATGAAAAACTGTTTTTT
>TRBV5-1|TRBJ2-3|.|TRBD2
CASSPRTSPDTQYF
TGCGCCAGCAGCCCGCGGACTAGCCCGGATACGCAGTATTTT
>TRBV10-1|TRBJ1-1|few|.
CASSGQRGTEAFF
TGCGCCAGCAGTGGACAGCGGGGCACTGAAGCTTTCTTT
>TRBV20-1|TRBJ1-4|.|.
CSAHPPGAGLFF
TGCAGTGCCCATCCACCGGGGGCAGGACTGTTTTTT
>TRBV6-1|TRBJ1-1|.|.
CASSQNRDTEAFF
TGTGCCAGCAGTCAGAACAGGGACACTGAAGCTTTCTTT
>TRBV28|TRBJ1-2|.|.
CASSLYNSYGYTF
TGTGCCAGCAGTTTATATAACAGCTATGGCTACACCTTC
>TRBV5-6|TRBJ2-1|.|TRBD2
CASSYQIAGGPGNEQFF
TGTGCCAGCAGCTACCAGATAGCGGGGGGCCCGGGGAATGAGCAGTTCTTC
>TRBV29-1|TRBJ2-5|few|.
CSVSGGETQYF
TGCAGCGTGTCCGGAGGGGAGACCCAGTACTTC
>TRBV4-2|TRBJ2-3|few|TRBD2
CASSLGRGGNTDTQYF
TGTGCCAGCAGCCTCGGTCGGGGGGGGAACACAGATACGCAGTATTTT
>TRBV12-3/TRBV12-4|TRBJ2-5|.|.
CASSHTGTTETQYF
TGTGCCAGCAGTCATACAGGGACAACAGAGACCCAGTACTTC
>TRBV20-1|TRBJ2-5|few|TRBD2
CSARDSFRGGYQETQYF
TGCAGTGCTAGAGACAGCTTTCGCGGGGGGTACCAAGAGACCCAGTACTTC
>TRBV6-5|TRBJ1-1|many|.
CASSSWGYNTEAFF
TGTGCCAGCAGTTCCTGGGGGTACAACACTGAAGCTTTCTTT
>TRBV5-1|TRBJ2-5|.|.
CASSLKDSRETQYF
TGCGCCAGCAGCTTAAAGGACAGTCGGGAGACCCAGTACTTC
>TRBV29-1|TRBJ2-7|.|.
CSVEDRVRYGSYEQYF
TGCAGCGTTGAAGATCGGGTAAGGTACGGGTCCTACGAGCAGTACTTC
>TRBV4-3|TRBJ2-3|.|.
CASSQLPPSLTDTQYF
TGCGCCAGCAGCCAATTACCCCCCAGCCTCACAGATACGCAGTATTTT
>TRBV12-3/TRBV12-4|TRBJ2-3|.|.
CASSFLVPADTQYF
TGTGCCAGCAGCTTCCTCGTTCCGGCAGATACGCAGTATTTT
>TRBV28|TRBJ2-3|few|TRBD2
CATLTSGTDTQYF
TGTGCCACCTTGACTAGCGGAACAGATACGCAGTATTTT
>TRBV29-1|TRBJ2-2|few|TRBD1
CSVSGTGYTGELFF
TGCAGCGTTTCCGGGACAGGTTACACCGGGGAGCTGTTTTTT
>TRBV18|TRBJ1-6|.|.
CASSLMPTTNKDSPLHF
TGTGCCAGCTCGCTTATGCCGACTACGAACAAGGATTCACCCCTCCACTTT
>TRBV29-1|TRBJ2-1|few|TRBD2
CSVEDLGTSAYNEQFF
TGCAGCGTTGAAGATCTCGGGACTAGCGCATACAATGAGCAGTTCTTC
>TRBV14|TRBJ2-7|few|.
CASSQGVGQVAYEQYF
TGTGCCAGCAGCCAAGGCGTGGGGCAGGTGGCCTACGAGCAGTACTTC
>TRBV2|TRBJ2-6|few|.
CASSEGWVSGANVLTF
TGTGCCAGCAGTGAAGGTTGGGTCTCTGGGGCCAACGTCCTGACTTTC
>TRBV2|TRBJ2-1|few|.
CASSADYHNEQFF
TGTGCCAGCAGCGCCGACTACCACAATGAGCAGTTCTTC
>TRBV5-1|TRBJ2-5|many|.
CASSFAYQETQYF
TGCGCCAGCAGCTTTGCGTACCAAGAGACCCAGTACTTC
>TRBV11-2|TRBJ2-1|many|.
CASSLRLDYNEQFF
TGTGCCAGCAGCTTAAGACTAGATTACAATGAGCAGTTCTTC
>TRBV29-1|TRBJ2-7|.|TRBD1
CSVGDSTYEQYF
TGCAGCGTTGGGGACAGTACCTACGAGCAGTACTTC
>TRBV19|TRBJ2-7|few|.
CASAPAADGYEQYF
TGTGCCAGCGCCCCCGCGGCCGATGGCTACGAGCAGTACTTC
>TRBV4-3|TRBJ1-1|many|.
CASSQDRGTEAFF
TGCGCCAGCAGCCAAGACAGAGGCACTGAAGCTTTCTTT
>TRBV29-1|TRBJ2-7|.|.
CSVEARTSSYEQYF
TGCAGCGTTGAGGCGCGTACCAGCTCCTACGAGCAGTACTTC
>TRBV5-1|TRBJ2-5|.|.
CASSTLYQETQYF
TGCGCCAGCAGCACGCTCTACCAAGAGACCCAGTACTTC
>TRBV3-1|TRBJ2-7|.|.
CASSQEGSYEQYF
TGTGCCAGCAGCCAAGAGGGGTCCTACGAGCAGTACTTC
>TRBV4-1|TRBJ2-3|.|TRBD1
CASSQPGTALTDTQYF
TGCGCCAGCAGCCAACCCGGGACAGCGCTCACAGATACGCAGTATTTT
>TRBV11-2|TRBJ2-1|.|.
CASSEDSRQAYNEQFF
TGTGCCAGCAGCGAGGACAGTCGGCAGGCCTACAATGAGCAGTTCTTC
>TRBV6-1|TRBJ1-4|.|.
CASSRTRDDKKLFF
TGTGCCAGCAGTCGAACCCGGGACGATAAAAAACTGTTTTTT
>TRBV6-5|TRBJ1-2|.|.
CASSWGRANYGYTF
TGTGCCAGCAGTTGGGGTCGGGCTAACTATGGCTACACCTTC
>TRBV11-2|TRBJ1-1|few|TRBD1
CASSLRFGTVNTEAFF
TGTGCCAGCAGCTTGAGGTTCGGGACAGTGAACACTGAAGCTTTCTTT
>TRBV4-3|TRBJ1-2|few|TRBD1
CASSQGGQGNYGYTF
TGCGCCAGCAGCCAAGGGGGACAGGGGAACTATGGCTACACCTTC